This passage covers 9 T cell receptor beta chains from one sample sequenced in a study of T cell changes during pregnancy in multiple sclerosis (dated by TCRdb to between 2019 and 2020). Receptor libraries were prepared by the immunoSEQ multiplex PCR assay. Held by TCRdb, this immuneACCESS table contains in-frame sequences only and omits some clones. Under half of the omission traces to an unresolved V gene where checked; the cause of the rest is unknown. This sample lists about 43,000 clones; 90% were detected once. Roughly 4.8% of the sample is taken by the ten largest. Sequenced material: peripheral blood, taken in the second trimester of pregnancy. The receptors shown here come from a female donor in good health, enrolled as a control in a pregnancy study.

The CDR3 reads CASSTTGSDYGYTF. CDR3 sequence (DNA): TGCGCCAGCAGTACGACAGGTTCGGACTATGGCTACACCTTC. This rearrangement joins TRBV5-1 to TRBJ1-2; a possible D gene is TRBD1 (6 bases). The CDR3 contains 14 residues. Between the trimmed V and J ends, which lost 5 bases and 3 bases, there was a span of 14 bases. Per germline, CDR1 SGHRS and CDR2 YFSETQ.

CDR3 residues: CASSLEAQHTEAFF. The CDR3 coding sequence is TGTGCCAGCAGCTTAGAGGCACAGCATACTGAAGCTTTCTTT. The chain recombines TRBV7-9 with TRBJ1-1; D unclear. Deletions cut 1 base from V and 5 bases from J, with 11 bases between. CDR3 length: 14 residues. CDR1 SEHNR and CDR2 FQNEAQ come from the germline V gene (reference sequence).

This clone was recorded only once. This chain uses TRBV9 with TRBJ2-1, with 11 positions matching TRBD1. This CDR3 is built from 17 residues. After removal of 3 bases from V and 6 bases from J, the junction contained 11 bases not matched to a gene. The V gene's germline CDR1 is SGDLS and CDR2 YYNGEE. CDR3 sequence (DNA): TGTGCCAGCAGCGAAGGGACAGGGGGTTTCGGGTCCAATGAGCAGTTCTTC. Residues: CASSEGTGGFGSNEQFF.

V usage is TRBV30 and J usage is TRBJ2-5, with D possibly being TRBD2 (7 bases). This CDR3 has 16 residues. CDR1 and CDR2 from the germline V gene are GTSNPN and SVGIG (reference sequence). V gave up 0 bases and J gave up 1 base, with 15 bases separating them. The CDR3 region is CAWSVLAGAIQETQYF. The CDR3 DNA is TGTGCCTGGAGTGTACTGGCGGGGGCCATCCAAGAGACCCAGTACTTC. Together with reference TRBV30 and TRBJ2-5, the CDR3 gives the full variable domain: SQTIHQWPATLVQPVGSPLSLECTVEGTSNPNLYWYRQAAGRGLQLLFYSVGIGQISSEVPQNLSASRPQDRQFILSSKKLLLSDSGFYLCAWSVLAGAIQETQYFGPGTRLLVL.

This clone occurred once. This chain links TRBV20-1 with TRBJ2-1; TRBD2 is a possible D gene (5 bases). The V and J ends lost 5 bases and 8 bases respectively, with 10 bases between them. The CDR3 covers 11 residues. Germline-derived CDR1 and CDR2 are DFQATT and SNEGSKA (reference sequence). CDR3 nucleotide sequence: TGCAGTGCTGTACTAGGCGATGAGCAGTTCTTC. Translated: CSAVLGDEQFF.

This chain joins TRBV9 and TRBJ2-1, with a possible D match to TRBD1 (6 bases). From germline, CDR1 is SGDLS and CDR2 YYNGEE. The V gene lost 2 bases and the J gene lost 14 bases, with 14 bases spanning the gap. The CDR3 covers 12 residues. In nucleotides, the CDR3 is TGTGCCAGCAGCGTCTCCGGACAGCGAAAGTTCTTC. Encoded protein: CASSVSGQRKFF. The whole variable domain, filled in from reference TRBV9 and TRBJ2-1, reads DSGVTQTPKHLITATGQRVTLRCSPRSGDLSVYWYQQSLDQGLQFLIQYYNGEERAKGNILERFSAQQFPDLHSELNLSSLELGDSALYFCASSVSGQRKFFGPGTRLTVL.

This chain uses TRBV7-2 with TRBJ2-7; 11 bases are shared with TRBD2. CDR3 length: 15 amino acids. Per the germline V gene, CDR1 is SGHTA and CDR2 is FQGNSA. The V gene end was trimmed by 3 bases and the J gene end by 6 bases; junction bases not matched to a gene: 7. The CDR3 DNA reads as TGTGCCAGCAGCTTTAAGTCTAGCGGGAGGTCCGAGCAGTACTTC. Protein product: CASSFKSSGRSEQYF.

A note on this clone: Compared with germline, one end of the junction differs, possibly owing to a read error. The rearrangement links TRBV7-7 to TRBJ2-1; 12 bases are shared with TRBD2. The CDR3 extends over 17 amino acids. Germline loops: CDR1 SSHAT, CDR2 FNYEAQ (reference sequence). The CDR3 region has the DNA TGTGCTAGCACCCGGACTAGCGGGGTAAAGTCCTACAATGAGCAGTTCTTC. It encodes CASTRTSGVKSYNEQFF.

The V and J genes are TRBV11-2 and TRBJ2-3; no clear D. Trimming stripped 5 bases from V and 4 bases from J, with 13 bases between. The CDR3 has 14 residues. Per the germline V gene, CDR1 is SGHAT and CDR2 is FQNNGV. The CDR3 loop is CASSTGAYPDTQYF. The CDR3 bases are TGTGCCAGCAGCACCGGAGCGTATCCAGATACGCAGTATTTT.